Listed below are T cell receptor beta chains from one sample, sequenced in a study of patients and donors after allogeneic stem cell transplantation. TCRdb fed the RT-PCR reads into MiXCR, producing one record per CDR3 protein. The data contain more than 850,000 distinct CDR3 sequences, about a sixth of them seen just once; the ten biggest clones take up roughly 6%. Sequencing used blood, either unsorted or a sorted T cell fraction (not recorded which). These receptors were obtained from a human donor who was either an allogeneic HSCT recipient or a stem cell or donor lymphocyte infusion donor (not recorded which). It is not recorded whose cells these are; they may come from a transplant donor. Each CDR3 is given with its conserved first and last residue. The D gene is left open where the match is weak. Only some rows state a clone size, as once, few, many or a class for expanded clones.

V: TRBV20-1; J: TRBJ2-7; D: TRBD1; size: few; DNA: TGCAGTGTGAGAACCCCACAGGGGGACCCTTTTCACGAGCAGTACTTC; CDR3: CSVRTPQGDPFHEQYF
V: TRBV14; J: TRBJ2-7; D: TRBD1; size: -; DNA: TGTGCCAGCAGCCGAGGGGGCTTGGGCTACGAGCAGTACTTC; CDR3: CASSRGGLGYEQYF
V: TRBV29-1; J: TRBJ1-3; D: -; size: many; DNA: TGCAGCGCCCGTAAAAGGGCGGGAAACACCATATATTTT; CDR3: CSARKRAGNTIYF
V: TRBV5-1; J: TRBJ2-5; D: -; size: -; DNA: TGCGCCAGCAGCTTAAGGGTACCCCAAGAGACCCAGTACTTC; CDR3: CASSLRVPQETQYF
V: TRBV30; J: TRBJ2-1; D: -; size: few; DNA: TGTGCCTGGAGTGTCAGGGGGGACGGGGATGAGCAGTTCTTC; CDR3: CAWSVRGDGDEQFF
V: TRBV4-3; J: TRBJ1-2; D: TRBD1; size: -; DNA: TGCGCCAGCAGCGTTAACGACAGGGGACAAGGCTACACCTTC; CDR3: CASSVNDRGQGYTF
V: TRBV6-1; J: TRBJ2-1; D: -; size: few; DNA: TGTGCCAGCCGGCCGGGGTTTGCGGTATTTGGTGAGCAGTTCTTC; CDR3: CASRPGFAVFGEQFF
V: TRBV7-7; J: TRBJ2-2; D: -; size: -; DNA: TGTGCTAGCAGCTTCACCAGCAAGAAGAACACCGGGGAGCTGTTTTTT; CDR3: CASSFTSKKNTGELFF
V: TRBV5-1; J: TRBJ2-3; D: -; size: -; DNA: TGCGCCAGCAGCTTGGCTCCAGGAGCAGATACGCAGTATTTT; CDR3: CASSLAPGADTQYF
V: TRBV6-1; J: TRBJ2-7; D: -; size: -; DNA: TGTGCCAGCAGCGCCCTTAGGGGGGCTAACGAGCAGTACTTC; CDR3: CASSALRGANEQYF
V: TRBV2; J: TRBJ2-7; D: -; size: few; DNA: TGTGCCAGCAGTGAATGGGGGGGGCGAGGCTCCTACGAGCAGTACTTC; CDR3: CASSEWGGRGSYEQYF
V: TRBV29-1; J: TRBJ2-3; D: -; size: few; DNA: TGCAGCGTTGAAAAGGGCAGCGTTACGGCTCAGGAGTATTTT; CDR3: CSVEKGSVTAQEYF
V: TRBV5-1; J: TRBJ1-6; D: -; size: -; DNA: TGCGCCAGCAAGGCTAGCTCCTATAATTCACCCCTCCACTTT; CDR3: CASKASSYNSPLHF
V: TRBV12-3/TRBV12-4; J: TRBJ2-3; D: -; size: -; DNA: TGTGCCAGCAGGTCAACTGGGGGCGCAAATACGCAGTATTTT; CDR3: CASRSTGGANTQYF
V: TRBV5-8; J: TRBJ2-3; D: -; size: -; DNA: TGTGCCAGCAGCTTGTCTAGTACGCAGTATTTT; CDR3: CASSLSSTQYF
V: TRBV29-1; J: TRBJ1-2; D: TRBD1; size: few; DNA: TGCAGCGTACACACTCCGGGACAGGGGAGAGGTGGCTACACCTTC; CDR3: CSVHTPGQGRGGYTF
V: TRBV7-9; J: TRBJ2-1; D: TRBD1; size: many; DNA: TGTGCCAGCAGCCATAACAGGGGGCTCGATGAGCAGTTCTTC; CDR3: CASSHNRGLDEQFF
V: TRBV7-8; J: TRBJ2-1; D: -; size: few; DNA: TGTGCCAGCAGCTTAGTACACCCCGAGCAGTTCTTC; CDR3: CASSLVHPEQFF
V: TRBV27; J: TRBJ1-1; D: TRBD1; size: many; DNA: TGTGCCAGCAGTTTAACGGGACAGGGGAGGCCTGAAGCTTTCTTT; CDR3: CASSLTGQGRPEAFF
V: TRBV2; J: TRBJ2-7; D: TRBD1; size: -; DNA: TGTGCCGCAAGGGGGCAGGAAAGCTCCTACGAGCAGTACTTC; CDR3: CAARGQESSYEQYF